Listed below are T cell receptor beta chains from one sample, sequenced in a study of blood T cell repertoires in COVID-19. Profiled with immunoSEQ multiplex PCR; TCRdb holds only in-frame clones, not every one. In the table there are 100,000 to 150,000 clones, around 81% of which are singletons. Input material: peripheral blood. All receptors come from a man aged 55 to 70 with acute or convalescent COVID-19. The CDR3 runs from the conserved cysteine through the conserved F or W. The order of the fields is CDR3 DNA, CDR3 protein, D gene, V gene, clone size, J gene. A D gene is named only where the DNA matches it firmly. The size entry is marked missing in some rows and otherwise reads once, few, many or a size class.

TGCAGCGGGACAGGGGCTTCTAGCACAGATACGCAGTATTTT | CSGTGASSTDTQYF | TRBD1 | TRBV29-1 | once | TRBJ2-3
TGTGCCAGCAGTTTATTGAGCGATCAGCCCCAGCATTTT | CASSLLSDQPQHF | - | TRBV28 | - | TRBJ1-5
TGTGCCAGCAGTCATCCCAGGGACTACTCCTTATTTTACAATGAGCAGTTCTTC | CASSHPRDYSLFYNEQFF | TRBD2 | TRBV9 | few | TRBJ2-1
TGTGCCAGCAGTCCCGGTCGTGAAGCTTTCTTT | CASSPGREAFF | - | TRBV12-3/TRBV12-4 | - | TRBJ1-1
TGTGCCAGCGGGTGGTCTGAGCGGAATCAGCCCCAGCATTTT | CASGWSERNQPQHF | - | TRBV2 | - | TRBJ1-5
TGTGCCAGTAAAGTCGGCAGGGGCGGGACCGGGGAGCTGTTTTTT | CASKVGRGGTGELFF | - | TRBV19 | - | TRBJ2-2
TGTGCCAGCAGGTCCCGGGACAGGGGAACGAGGGAGCAGTACTTC | CASRSRDRGTREQYF | TRBD1 | TRBV2 | - | TRBJ2-7
TGTGCCAGCAGCTCGGGACAGCCGAGGGAAAAACTGTTTTTT | CASSSGQPREKLFF | TRBD1 | TRBV5-8 | - | TRBJ1-4
TGTGCCAGCAGCCTCTTCCAACTAGCGGGAGGCCCCAACGAGCAGTACTTC | CASSLFQLAGGPNEQYF | TRBD2 | TRBV3-1/TRBV3-2 | once | TRBJ2-7
TGCGCCAGCAGCTCGGGGGTCGCCAATCAGCCCCAGCATTTT | CASSSGVANQPQHF | - | TRBV5-1 | - | TRBJ1-5
TGTGCCAGCAGTGAATATGGGGGGGGACGGACAACCTTC | CASSEYGGGRTTF | TRBD2 | TRBV25-1 | - | TRBJ2-7
TGTGCCAGCAGCCCCCGGACAGGCCTAAACACCATATATTTT | CASSPRTGLNTIYF | TRBD1 | TRBV9 | - | TRBJ1-3
TGTGCCATCAGTGTGCAGACTGGACAGGGTGACTATGGCTACACCTTC | CAISVQTGQGDYGYTF | TRBD1 | TRBV10-3 | - | TRBJ1-2
TGTGCCAGCAGCCGCGCCGGGGGGCCCTACAATGAGCAGTTCTTC | CASSRAGGPYNEQFF | - | TRBV7-9 | - | TRBJ2-1
TGTGCCAGCAGCCACAAGGTCCGGGGGGCTAACTATGGCTACACCTTC | CASSHKVRGANYGYTF | - | TRBV14 | - | TRBJ1-2
TGTGCCAGCAGCCAAAGCGGGGCGGGCTACAATGAGCAGTTCTTC | CASSQSGAGYNEQFF | TRBD2 | TRBV4-2 | - | TRBJ2-1
TGTGCCAGCAGCAGTCCTAAGGAGGCTAATGAAAAACTGTTTTTT | CASSSPKEANEKLFF | - | TRBV5-4 | - | TRBJ1-4
TGCGCCAGCAGCCTAAGCCGACAGGGCGCCTACAATGAGCAGTTCTTC | CASSLSRQGAYNEQFF | TRBD1 | TRBV5-1 | - | TRBJ2-1